Reported below is one TCR beta chain. What it binds is unknown. The data are from a study of T cell responses to AZD1222 COVID-19 vaccine. Study information: The study pooled second doses at about 4 or about 12 weeks. Study-wide results and caveats: Donors in the cohort were predominantly white British and more often female, and clonal diversity was possibly underestimated.

TCRdb keeps only in-frame clones here, not all; method: immunoSEQ multiplex PCR. The profile shows roughly 100,000 clones, about 88% of them singletons. Germline CDR1 reads GTSNPN; CDR2 reads SVGIG (reference sequence). The length of the CDR3 is 18 residues. The V gene lost 2 bases and the J gene lost 0 bases, with 17 bases spanning the gap. The sequencing here drew on peripheral blood, taken on day 0 of AZD1222 vaccination. The receptor comes from an adult in good health. The chain couples TRBV30 to TRBJ2-6; D possibly corresponds to TRBD2 (6 bases). The CDR3 reads CAWSISWDLSSGANVLTF. DNA of the CDR3: TGTGCCTGGAGTATCTCCTGGGACTTGAGCTCTGGGGCCAACGTCCTGACTTTC.